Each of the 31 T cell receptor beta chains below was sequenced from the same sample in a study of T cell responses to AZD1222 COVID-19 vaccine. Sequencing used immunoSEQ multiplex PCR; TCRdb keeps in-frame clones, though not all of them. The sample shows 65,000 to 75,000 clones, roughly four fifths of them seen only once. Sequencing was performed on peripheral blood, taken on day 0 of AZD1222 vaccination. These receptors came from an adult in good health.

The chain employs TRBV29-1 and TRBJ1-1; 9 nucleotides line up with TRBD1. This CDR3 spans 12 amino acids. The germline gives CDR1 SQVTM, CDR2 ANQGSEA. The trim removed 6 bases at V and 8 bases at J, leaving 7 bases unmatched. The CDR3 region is CSVGGQGREAFF. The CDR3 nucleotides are TGCAGCGTGGGGGGACAGGGAAGGGAAGCTTTCTTT.

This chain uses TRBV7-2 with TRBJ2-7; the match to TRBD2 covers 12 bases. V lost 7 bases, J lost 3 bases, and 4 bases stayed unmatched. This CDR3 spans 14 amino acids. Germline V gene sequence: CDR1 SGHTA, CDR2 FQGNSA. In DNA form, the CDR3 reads TGTGCCAGCACCGAGACTAGCGGGGGCTACGAGCAGTACTTC. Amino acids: CASTETSGGYEQYF.

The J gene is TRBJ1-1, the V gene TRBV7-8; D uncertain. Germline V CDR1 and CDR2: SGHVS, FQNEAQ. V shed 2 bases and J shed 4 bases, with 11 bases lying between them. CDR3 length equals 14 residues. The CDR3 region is CASSLFGEGTEAFF. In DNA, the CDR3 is TGTGCCAGCAGCTTATTCGGGGAGGGCACTGAAGCTTTCTTT.

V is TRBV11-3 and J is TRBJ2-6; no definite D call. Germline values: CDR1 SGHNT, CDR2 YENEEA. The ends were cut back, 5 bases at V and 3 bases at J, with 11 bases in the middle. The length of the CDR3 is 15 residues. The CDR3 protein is CASSHVVGGANVLTF. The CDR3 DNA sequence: TGTGCCAGCAGCCACGTGGTAGGTGGGGCCAACGTCCTGACTTTC.

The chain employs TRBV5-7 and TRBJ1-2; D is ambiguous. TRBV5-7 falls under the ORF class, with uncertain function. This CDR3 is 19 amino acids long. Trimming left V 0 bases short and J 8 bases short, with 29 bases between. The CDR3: CASSLEGIRQPQALYGYTF. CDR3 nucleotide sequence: TGTGCCAGCAGCTTGGAGGGAATTCGACAACCCCAGGCTCTATACGGCTACACCTTC.

The CDR3 region has the DNA TGTGCCAGCAGTTTAGGACGCAACACTGAAGCTTTCTTT. Protein: CASSLGRNTEAFF. The chain recombines TRBV6-5 with TRBJ1-1; D remains unclear. V lost 4 bases and J lost 2, with 8 bases in between. CDR3 length: 13 amino acids. CDR1 and CDR2 from the germline V gene are MNHEY and SVGAGI.

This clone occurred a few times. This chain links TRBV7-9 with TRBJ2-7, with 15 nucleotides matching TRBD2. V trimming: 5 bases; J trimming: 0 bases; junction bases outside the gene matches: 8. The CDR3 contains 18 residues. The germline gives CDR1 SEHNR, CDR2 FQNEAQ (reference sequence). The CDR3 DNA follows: TGTGCCAGCAGCCGGACCGGGACTAGCGGGGGGCCCTCCTACGAGCAGTACTTC. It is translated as CASSRTGTSGGPSYEQYF.

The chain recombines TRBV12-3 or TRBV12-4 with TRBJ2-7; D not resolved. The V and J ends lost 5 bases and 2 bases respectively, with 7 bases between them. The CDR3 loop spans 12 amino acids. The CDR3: CASSQDTYEQYF. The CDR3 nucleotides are TGTGCCAGCAGTCAGGATACCTACGAGCAGTACTTC.

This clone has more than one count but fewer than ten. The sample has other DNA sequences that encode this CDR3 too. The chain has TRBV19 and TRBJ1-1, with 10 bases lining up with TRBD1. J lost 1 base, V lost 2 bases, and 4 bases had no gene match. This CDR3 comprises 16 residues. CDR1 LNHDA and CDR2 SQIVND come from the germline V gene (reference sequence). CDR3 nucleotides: TGTGCCAGTAGTATAAGGACAGGGGGGTCGAACACTGAAGCTTTCTTT. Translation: CASSIRTGGSNTEAFF.

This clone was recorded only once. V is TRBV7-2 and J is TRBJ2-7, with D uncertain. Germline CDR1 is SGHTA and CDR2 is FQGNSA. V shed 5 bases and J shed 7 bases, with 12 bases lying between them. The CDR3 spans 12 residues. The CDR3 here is CASSAGPAEQYF. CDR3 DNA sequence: TGTGCCAGCAGCGCAGGACCCGCGGAGCAGTACTTC.

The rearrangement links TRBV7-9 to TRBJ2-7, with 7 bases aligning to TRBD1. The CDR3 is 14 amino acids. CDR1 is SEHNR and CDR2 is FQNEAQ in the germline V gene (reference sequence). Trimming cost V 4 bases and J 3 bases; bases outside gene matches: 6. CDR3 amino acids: CASSSAGTVYEQYF. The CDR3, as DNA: TGTGCCAGCAGCTCCGCCGGGACAGTCTACGAGCAGTACTTC.

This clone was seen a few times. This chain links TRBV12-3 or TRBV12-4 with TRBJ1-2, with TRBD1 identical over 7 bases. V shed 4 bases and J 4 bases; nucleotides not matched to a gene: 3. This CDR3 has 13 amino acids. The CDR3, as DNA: TGTGCCAGCAGTTCACAGGGGACCTATGGCTACACCTTC. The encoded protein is CASSSQGTYGYTF.

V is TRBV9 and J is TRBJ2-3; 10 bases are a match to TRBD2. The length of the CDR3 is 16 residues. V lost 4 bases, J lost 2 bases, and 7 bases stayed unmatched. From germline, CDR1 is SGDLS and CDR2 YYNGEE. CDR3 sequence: CASSLRAGGNTDTQYF. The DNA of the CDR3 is TGTGCCAGCAGCTTGAGAGCGGGGGGGAACACAGATACGCAGTATTTT.

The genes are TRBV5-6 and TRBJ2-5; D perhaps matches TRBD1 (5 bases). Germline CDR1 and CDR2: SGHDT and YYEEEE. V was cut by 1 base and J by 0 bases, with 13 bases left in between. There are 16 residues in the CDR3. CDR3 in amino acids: CASSLFGQGDQETQYF. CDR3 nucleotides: TGTGCCAGCAGCTTGTTCGGGCAAGGGGACCAAGAGACCCAGTACTTC.

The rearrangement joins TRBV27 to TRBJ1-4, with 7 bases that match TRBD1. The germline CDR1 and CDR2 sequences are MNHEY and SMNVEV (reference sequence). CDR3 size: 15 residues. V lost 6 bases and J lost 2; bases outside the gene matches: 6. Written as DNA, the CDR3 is TGTGCCAGCAGCAACACAGGGGTGACTAATGAAAAACTGTTTTTT. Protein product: CASSNTGVTNEKLFF.

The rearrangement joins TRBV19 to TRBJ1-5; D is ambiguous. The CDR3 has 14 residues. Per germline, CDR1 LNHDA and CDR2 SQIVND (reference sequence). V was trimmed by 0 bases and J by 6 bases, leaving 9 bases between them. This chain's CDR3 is CASSIERGGQPQHF. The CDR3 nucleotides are TGTGCCAGTAGTATAGAACGGGGAGGTCAGCCCCAGCATTTT.

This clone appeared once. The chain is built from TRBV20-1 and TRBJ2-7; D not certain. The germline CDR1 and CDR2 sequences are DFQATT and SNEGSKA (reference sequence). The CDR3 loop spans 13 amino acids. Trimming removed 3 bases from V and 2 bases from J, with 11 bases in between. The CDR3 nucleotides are TGCAGTGCTAGTCCCGGGTTAACCTACGAGCAGTACTTC. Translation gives CSASPGLTYEQYF.

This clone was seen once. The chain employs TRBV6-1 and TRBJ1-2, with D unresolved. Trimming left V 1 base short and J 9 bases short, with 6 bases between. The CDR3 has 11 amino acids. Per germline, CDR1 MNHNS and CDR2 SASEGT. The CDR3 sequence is CASSEGARYTF. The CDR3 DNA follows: TGTGCCAGCAGTGAAGGGGCCCGCTACACCTTC.

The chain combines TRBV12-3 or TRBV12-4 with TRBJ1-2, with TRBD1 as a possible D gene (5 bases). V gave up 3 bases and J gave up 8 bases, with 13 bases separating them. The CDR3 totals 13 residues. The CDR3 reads CASSFRAGSGYTF. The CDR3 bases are TGTGCCAGCAGTTTTCGGGCAGGGTCAGGCTACACCTTC.

CDR3 coding DNA: TGCGCCAGCAGCTTGGGGGGGCCAGGAAATAATGAAGCTTTCTTT. Its translation is CASSLGGPGNNEAFF. This chain connects TRBV5-1 to TRBJ1-1, with D perhaps matching TRBD1 (6 bases). Trimming cost V 0 bases and J 7 bases, with 16 bases left between them. The germline CDR1 and CDR2 sequences are SGHRS and YFSETQ. CDR3 length: 15 amino acids. The variable domain in full, completed from reference TRBV5-1 and TRBJ1-1, reads KAGVTQTPRYLIKTRGQQVTLSCSPISGHRSVSWYQQTPGQGLQFLFEYFSETQRNKGNFPGRFSGRQFSNSRSEMNVSTLELGDSALYLCASSLGGPGNNEAFFGQGTRLTVV.

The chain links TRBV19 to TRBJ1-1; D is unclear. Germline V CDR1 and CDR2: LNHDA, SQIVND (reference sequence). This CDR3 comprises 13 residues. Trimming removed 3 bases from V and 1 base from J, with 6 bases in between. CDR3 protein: CASSIPPNTEAFF. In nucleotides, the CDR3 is TGTGCCAGTAGTATCCCGCCGAACACTGAAGCTTTCTTT. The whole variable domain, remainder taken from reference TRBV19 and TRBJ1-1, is DGGITQSPKYLFRKEGQNVTLSCEQNLNHDAMYWYRQDPGQGLRLIYYSQIVNDFQKGDIAEGYSVSREKKESFPLTVTSAQKNPTAFYLCASSIPPNTEAFFGQGTRLTVV.

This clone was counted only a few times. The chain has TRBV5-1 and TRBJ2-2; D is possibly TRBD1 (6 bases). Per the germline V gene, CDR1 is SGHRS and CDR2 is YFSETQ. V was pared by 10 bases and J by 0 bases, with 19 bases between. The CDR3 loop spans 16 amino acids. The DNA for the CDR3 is TGCGCCTCTGGTGGGGGCGCTACTTCGAACACCGGGGAGCTGTTTTTT. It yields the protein CASGGGATSNTGELFF.

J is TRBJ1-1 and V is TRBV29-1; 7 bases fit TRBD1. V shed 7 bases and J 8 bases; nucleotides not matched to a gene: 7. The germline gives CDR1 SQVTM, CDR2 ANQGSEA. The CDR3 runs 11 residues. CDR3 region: CSAQQGIEAFF. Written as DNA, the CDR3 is TGCAGCGCCCAACAGGGGATAGAAGCTTTCTTT.

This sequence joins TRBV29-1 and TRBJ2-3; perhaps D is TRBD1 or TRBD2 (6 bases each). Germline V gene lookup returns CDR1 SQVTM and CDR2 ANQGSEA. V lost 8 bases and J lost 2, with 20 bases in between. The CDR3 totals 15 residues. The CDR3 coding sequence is TGCAGCCATGGAAGGGGGGCCTTCCTCACAGATACGCAGTATTTT. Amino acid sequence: CSHGRGAFLTDTQYF.

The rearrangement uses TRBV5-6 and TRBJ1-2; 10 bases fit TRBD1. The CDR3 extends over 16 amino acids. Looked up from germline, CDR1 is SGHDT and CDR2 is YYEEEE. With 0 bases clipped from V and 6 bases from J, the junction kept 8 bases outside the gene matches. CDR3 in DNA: TGTGCCAGCAGCTTGGGGCCGGGACAGGGGTCGGATGGCTACACCTTC. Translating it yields CASSLGPGQGSDGYTF.

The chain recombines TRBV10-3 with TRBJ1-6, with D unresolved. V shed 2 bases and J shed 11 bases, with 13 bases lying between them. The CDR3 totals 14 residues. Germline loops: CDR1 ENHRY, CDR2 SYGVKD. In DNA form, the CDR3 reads TGTGCCATCAGTGAGACAGTGGGTTGGGCACCCCTCCACTTT. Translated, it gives CAISETVGWAPLHF.

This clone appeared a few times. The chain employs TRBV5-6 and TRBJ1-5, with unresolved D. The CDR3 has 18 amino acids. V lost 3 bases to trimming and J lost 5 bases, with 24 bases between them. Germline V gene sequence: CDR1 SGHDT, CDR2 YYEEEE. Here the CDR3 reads CASSSFGRVRTPDQPQHF. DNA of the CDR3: TGTGCCAGCAGCTCCTTTGGGCGGGTTCGGACCCCGGATCAGCCCCAGCATTTT.

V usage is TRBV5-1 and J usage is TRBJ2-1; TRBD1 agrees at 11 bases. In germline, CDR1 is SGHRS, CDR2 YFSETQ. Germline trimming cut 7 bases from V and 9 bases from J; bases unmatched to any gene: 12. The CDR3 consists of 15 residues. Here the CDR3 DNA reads TGCGCCAGCGGACCGGGACAGGGGGGACCTGGTGAGCAGTTCTTC. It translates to CASGPGQGGPGEQFF.

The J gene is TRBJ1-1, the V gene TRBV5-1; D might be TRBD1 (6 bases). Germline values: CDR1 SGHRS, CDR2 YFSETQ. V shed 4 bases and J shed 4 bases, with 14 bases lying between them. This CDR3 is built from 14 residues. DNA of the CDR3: TGCGCCAGCAGCCCGGGGGCCAGTCGCACTGAAGCTTTCTTT. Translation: CASSPGASRTEAFF.

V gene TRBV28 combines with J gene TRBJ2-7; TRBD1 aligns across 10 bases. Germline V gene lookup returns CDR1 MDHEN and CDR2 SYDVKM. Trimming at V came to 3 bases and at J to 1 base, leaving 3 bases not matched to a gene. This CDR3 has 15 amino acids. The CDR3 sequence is CASSFDRGQSYEQYF. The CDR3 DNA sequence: TGTGCCAGCAGTTTTGACAGGGGGCAGTCCTACGAGCAGTACTTC.

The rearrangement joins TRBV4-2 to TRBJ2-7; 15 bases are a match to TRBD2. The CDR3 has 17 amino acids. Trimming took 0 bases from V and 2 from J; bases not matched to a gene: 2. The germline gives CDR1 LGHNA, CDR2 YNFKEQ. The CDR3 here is CASSQEGLAGGTYEQYF. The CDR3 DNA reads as TGTGCCAGCAGCCAAGAGGGACTAGCGGGGGGTACCTACGAGCAGTACTTC.